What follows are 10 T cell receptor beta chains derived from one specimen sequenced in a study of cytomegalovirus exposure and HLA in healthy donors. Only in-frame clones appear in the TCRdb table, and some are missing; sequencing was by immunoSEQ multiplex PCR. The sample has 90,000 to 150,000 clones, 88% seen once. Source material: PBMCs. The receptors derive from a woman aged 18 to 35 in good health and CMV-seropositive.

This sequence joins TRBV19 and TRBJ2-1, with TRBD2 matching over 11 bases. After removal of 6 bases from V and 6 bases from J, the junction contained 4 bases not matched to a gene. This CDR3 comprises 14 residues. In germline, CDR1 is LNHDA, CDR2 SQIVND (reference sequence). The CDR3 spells CASSRLAGTNEQFF. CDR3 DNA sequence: TGTGCCAGTAGCCGACTAGCGGGAACCAATGAGCAGTTCTTC.

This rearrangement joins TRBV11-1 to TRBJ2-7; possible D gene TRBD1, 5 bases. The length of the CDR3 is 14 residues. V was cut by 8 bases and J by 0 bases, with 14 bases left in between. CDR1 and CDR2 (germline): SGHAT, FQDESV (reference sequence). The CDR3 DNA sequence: TGTGCCAGCGGACACCCCAAGAGCTCCTACGAGCAGTACTTC. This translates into CASGHPKSSYEQYF. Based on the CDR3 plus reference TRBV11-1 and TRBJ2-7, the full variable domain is EAEVAQSPRYKITEKSQAVAFWCDPISGHATLYWYRQILGQGPELLVQFQDESVVDDSQLPKDRFSAERLKGVDSTLKIQPAELGDSAMYLCASGHPKSSYEQYFGPGTRLTVT.

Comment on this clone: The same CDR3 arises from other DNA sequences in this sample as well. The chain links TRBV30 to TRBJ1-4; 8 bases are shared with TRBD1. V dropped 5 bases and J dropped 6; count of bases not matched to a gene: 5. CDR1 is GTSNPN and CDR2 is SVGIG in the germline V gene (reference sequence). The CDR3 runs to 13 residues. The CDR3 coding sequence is TGTGCCTGGGGGCAGGGGGCCGATGAAAAACTGTTTTTT. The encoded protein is CAWGQGADEKLFF.

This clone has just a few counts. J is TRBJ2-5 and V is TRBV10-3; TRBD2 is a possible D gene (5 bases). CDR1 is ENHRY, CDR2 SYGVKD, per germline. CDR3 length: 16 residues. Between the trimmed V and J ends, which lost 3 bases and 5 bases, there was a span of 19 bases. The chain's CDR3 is CAISDPGLGGGETQYF. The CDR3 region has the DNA TGTGCCATCAGTGACCCCGGACTCGGAGGTGGGGAGACCCAGTACTTC.

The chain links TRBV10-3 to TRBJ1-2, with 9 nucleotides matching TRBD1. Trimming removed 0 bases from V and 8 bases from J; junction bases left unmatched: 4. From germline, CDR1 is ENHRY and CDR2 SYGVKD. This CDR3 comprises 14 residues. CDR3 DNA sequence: TGTGCCATCAGTGAGTCCGGGACAGGGTCCGGCTACACCTTC. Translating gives CAISESGTGSGYTF.

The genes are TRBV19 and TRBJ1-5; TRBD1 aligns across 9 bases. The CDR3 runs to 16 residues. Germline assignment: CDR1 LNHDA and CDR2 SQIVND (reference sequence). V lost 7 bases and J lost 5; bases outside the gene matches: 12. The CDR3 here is CASKLGDRAGDQPQHF. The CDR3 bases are TGTGCCAGTAAATTAGGGGACAGGGCGGGCGATCAGCCCCAGCATTTT.

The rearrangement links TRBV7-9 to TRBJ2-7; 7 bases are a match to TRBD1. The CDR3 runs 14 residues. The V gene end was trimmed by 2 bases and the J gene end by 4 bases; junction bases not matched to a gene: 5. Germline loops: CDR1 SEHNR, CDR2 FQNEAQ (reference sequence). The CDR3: CASSLIGGAYEQYF. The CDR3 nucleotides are TGTGCCAGCAGCTTAATAGGGGGCGCGTACGAGCAGTACTTC.

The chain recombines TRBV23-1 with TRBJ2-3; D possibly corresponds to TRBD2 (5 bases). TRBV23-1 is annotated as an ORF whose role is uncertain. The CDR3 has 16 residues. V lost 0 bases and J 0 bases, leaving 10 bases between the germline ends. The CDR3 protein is CASSQSNGISTDTQYF. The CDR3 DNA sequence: TGCGCCAGCAGTCAATCAAACGGGATCAGCACAGATACGCAGTATTTT.

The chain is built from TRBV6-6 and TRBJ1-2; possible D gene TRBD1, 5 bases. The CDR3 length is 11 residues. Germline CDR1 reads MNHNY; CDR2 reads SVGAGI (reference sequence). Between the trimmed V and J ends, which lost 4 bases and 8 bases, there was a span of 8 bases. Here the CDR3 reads CASSWGDGYTF. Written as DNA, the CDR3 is TGTGCCAGCAGTTGGGGGGACGGCTACACCTTC.

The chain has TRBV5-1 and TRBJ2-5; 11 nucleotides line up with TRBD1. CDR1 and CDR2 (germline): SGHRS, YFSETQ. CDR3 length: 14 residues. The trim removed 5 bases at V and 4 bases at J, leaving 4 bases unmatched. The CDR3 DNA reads TGCGCCAGCAGTTCCGGGACAGGGGGAGAGACCCAGTACTTC. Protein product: CASSSGTGGETQYF.